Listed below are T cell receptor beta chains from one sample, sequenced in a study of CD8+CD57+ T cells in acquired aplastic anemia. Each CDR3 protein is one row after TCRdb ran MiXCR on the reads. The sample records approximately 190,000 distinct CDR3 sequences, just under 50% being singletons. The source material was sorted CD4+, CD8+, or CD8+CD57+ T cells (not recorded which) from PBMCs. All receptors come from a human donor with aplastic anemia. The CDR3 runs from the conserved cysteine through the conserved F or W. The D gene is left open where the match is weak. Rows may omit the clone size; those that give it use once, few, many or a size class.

CDR3 protein: CASSIRGGRGNTEAFF
CDR3 DNA: TGTGCCAGTAGTATAAGAGGGGGGAGGGGGAACACTGAAGCTTTCTTT
clone size: many
V gene: TRBV19
J gene: TRBJ1-1
D gene: .

CDR3 protein: CASSVAPGDSPPDTQYF
CDR3 DNA: TGTGCCAGCAGCGTAGCCCCCGGGGATAGTCCCCCAGATACGCAGTATTTT
clone size: .
V gene: TRBV9
J gene: TRBJ2-3
D gene: .

CDR3 protein: CASTLRTGEANEQFF
CDR3 DNA: TGCGCCAGCACCTTAAGGACAGGGGAAGCCAATGAGCAGTTCTTC
clone size: many
V gene: TRBV5-1
J gene: TRBJ2-1
D gene: TRBD1

CDR3 protein: CASSLGLDTQYF
CDR3 DNA: TGTGCCAGCAGCTTAGGTTTAGATACGCAGTATTTT
clone size: many
V gene: TRBV11-3
J gene: TRBJ2-3
D gene: .

CDR3 protein: CASSGTSGATYEQYF
CDR3 DNA: TGTGCCTCAAGCGGGACTAGCGGGGCTACCTACGAGCAGTACTTC
clone size: .
V gene: TRBV2
J gene: TRBJ2-7
D gene: TRBD2

CDR3 protein: CSAGTGGNQPQHF
CDR3 DNA: TGCAGTGCCGGCACAGGGGGGAATCAGCCCCAGCATTTT
clone size: .
V gene: TRBV20-1
J gene: TRBJ1-5
D gene: TRBD1

CDR3 protein: CASSPGLLNNSPPHF
CDR3 DNA: TGTGCCAGTAGTCCGGGACTACTCAATAATTCACCCCCCCACTTT
clone size: .
V gene: TRBV19
J gene: TRBJ1-6
D gene: .

CDR3 protein: CASSELTGYNEKLFF
CDR3 DNA: TGTGCCAGCAGCGAGCTGACAGGGTATAATGAAAAACTGTTTTTT
clone size: once
V gene: TRBV2
J gene: TRBJ1-4
D gene: TRBD1

CDR3 protein: CASSPGGRGSTSGANVLTF
CDR3 DNA: TGTGCCAGCAGCCCTGGGGGGAGGGGTTCTACCTCTGGGGCCAACGTCCTGACTTTC
clone size: .
V gene: TRBV11-2
J gene: TRBJ2-6
D gene: TRBD2

CDR3 protein: CASSLDPGRGRSYNEQFF
CDR3 DNA: TGTGCCAGCAGCTTAGACCCAGGGAGGGGTCGCTCCTACAATGAGCAGTTCTTC
clone size: .
V gene: TRBV11-2
J gene: TRBJ2-1
D gene: TRBD2

CDR3 protein: CASSMLFTGLDYGYTF
CDR3 DNA: TGTGCCAGTAGTATGCTCTTCACAGGGTTGGACTATGGCTACACCTTC
clone size: .
V gene: TRBV19
J gene: TRBJ1-2
D gene: .

CDR3 protein: CASAGQFAGELFF
CDR3 DNA: TGTGCCAGCGCCGGACAGTTCGCCGGGGAGCTGTTTTTT
clone size: medium-sized
V gene: TRBV19
J gene: TRBJ2-2
D gene: .

CDR3 protein: CAISDWGMNTEAFF
CDR3 DNA: TGTGCCATCAGTGATTGGGGAATGAACACTGAAGCTTTCTTT
clone size: many
V gene: TRBV10-3
J gene: TRBJ1-1
D gene: .

CDR3 protein: CATSATDRGDEQFF
CDR3 DNA: TGTGCCACCAGTGCCACTGACAGAGGGGATGAGCAGTTCTTC
clone size: .
V gene: TRBV24-1
J gene: TRBJ2-1
D gene: .

CDR3 protein: CASRKHQNTEAFF
CDR3 DNA: TGTGCCAGCAGGAAACACCAGAACACTGAAGCTTTCTTT
clone size: .
V gene: TRBV7-8
J gene: TRBJ1-1
D gene: .

CDR3 protein: CASSPGTGSYEQYF
CDR3 DNA: TGTGCCAGCAGCCCCGGGACAGGGTCCTACGAGCAGTACTTC
clone size: many
V gene: TRBV12-3/TRBV12-4
J gene: TRBJ2-7
D gene: TRBD1

CDR3 protein: CASGTGQIPGELFF
CDR3 DNA: TGTGCCAGCGGAACAGGCCAGATTCCCGGGGAGCTGTTTTTT
clone size: .
V gene: TRBV2
J gene: TRBJ2-2
D gene: .

CDR3 protein: CASSLVAGGLTDTQYF
CDR3 DNA: TGTGCCAGCAGCTTAGTGGCGGGAGGGCTAACAGATACGCAGTATTTT
clone size: many
V gene: TRBV11-2
J gene: TRBJ2-3
D gene: TRBD2